A single sample gave rise to the 25 T cell receptor beta chains below, sequenced in a study of tumor and adjacent non-tumor tissue in lung cancer. The template was RNA from unsorted bulk tissue. A modified ARM-PCR protocol with three rounds of nested PCR amplified TCRbeta. TCRdb itself ran the multiplex PCR reads through MiXCR, one entry per CDR3 protein. The sample lists about 78,000 distinct CDR3 sequences, 75% to 90% occurring once. The sequencing sample was made of lung tumor tissue. The receptors were sampled from a woman between 50 and 59 years old with non-small cell lung cancer.

The V call is TRBV4-2, the J call TRBJ1-1; possible D gene TRBD1, 6 bases. CDR3 size: 15 residues. V was cut by 0 bases and J by 7 bases, with 15 bases left in between. Looked up from germline, CDR1 is LGHNA and CDR2 is YNFKEQ. CDR3 sequence: CASSQDGGRAIEAFF. In DNA, the CDR3 is TGTGCCAGCAGCCAAGACGGGGGGCGGGCGATTGAAGCTTTCTTT.

The chain is built from TRBV4-1 and TRBJ2-1; 7 positions agree with TRBD1. Germline CDR1 reads MGHRA; CDR2 reads YSYEKL. V lost 10 bases, J lost 10 bases, and 22 bases stayed unmatched. This CDR3 has 16 amino acids. The CDR3 loop reads CATSHATPTGTSEQFF. The CDR3 nucleotides read TGCGCCACTAGCCACGCTACGCCGACAGGGACGAGCGAGCAGTTCTTC.

The V gene is TRBV29-1, the J gene TRBJ2-1; maybe TRBD2 (5 bases). CDR3 size: 11 residues. Germline V gene lookup returns CDR1 SQVTM and CDR2 ANQGSEA. Between the trimmed V and J ends, which lost 4 bases and 11 bases, there was a span of 12 bases. CDR3 amino acids: CSVGGGSKQFF. The CDR3 nucleotides are TGCAGCGTTGGGGGTGGGAGCAAGCAGTTCTTC.

Concerning this clonotype: The conserved phenylalanine or tryptophan normally closing the CDR3 is absent here, so this likely arose from a read error. The DNA is left out, because the CDR3 cannot be placed on it with certainty; the CDR3 is given as TCRdb lists it. The genes are TRBV7-9 and TRBJ2-2; the listed D gene, TRBD2, was not tested against the DNA. CDR1 is SEHNR and CDR2 is FQNEAQ in the germline V gene (reference sequence). Counting both end residues, the CDR3 totals 17 amino acids. CDR3 in amino acids: CASSEGRLAFNTGEMFS.

This clonotype came up once. The junction shows a germline mismatch at one end, possibly a read error. The chain uses TRBV10-3 and TRBJ2-1; D is perhaps TRBD1 or TRBD2 (6 bases each). CDR1 is ENHRY and CDR2 is SYGVKD in the germline V gene. The CDR3 length is 15 residues. CDR3 nucleotide sequence: TGTGCCTTCAGTGATATAGTTTCGGGGGACAATGAGCAGTTATTC. Protein: CAFSDIVSGDNEQLF.

On this clonotype itself: One end of the junction fails to match germline, which may point to a read error. V gene TRBV6-6 combines with J gene TRBJ1-2; 7 bases are a match to TRBD1. Germline assignment: CDR1 MNHNY and CDR2 SVGAGI (reference sequence). This CDR3 contains 14 residues. CDR3 in DNA: TGTGCCAGCAGCCAAGATAGGGGGCCATGGGGCTACATCTTC. It codes for CASSQDRGPWGYIF.

By sample share, this clonotype is medium-sized (0.01 to 0.1%). The chain couples TRBV20-1 to TRBJ2-7; D perhaps matches TRBD1 (5 bases). CDR3 size: 13 residues. CDR1 and CDR2 (germline): DFQATT, SNEGSKA (reference sequence). The germline V and J ends were trimmed by 0 bases and 1 base, with 7 bases remaining between them. The CDR3 DNA reads as TGCAGTGCTAGAGAACAGGCTTCCTACGAGCAGTACTTC. Its protein is CSAREQASYEQYF.

For this clonotype: One end of the junction is discordant with germline, which a read error may explain. The CDR3 loop reads CASRRAGGITDAQYF. In nucleotides, the CDR3 is TGTGCCAGCAGACGAGCGGGAGGGATCACAGATGCGCAGTATTTT. The chain is built from TRBV6-1 and TRBJ2-3; 10 nucleotides match TRBD2. CDR1 is MNHNS and CDR2 is SASEGT in the germline V gene. The CDR3 spans 15 residues.

This clonotype was detected a few times. The CDR3 does not end in the conserved phenylalanine or tryptophan, so this is likely a read error. V and J are TRBV20-1 and TRBJ2-5, with TRBD2 as a possible D gene (6 bases). V lost 0 bases, J lost 5 bases, and 16 bases lay in between. The CDR3 runs to 15 residues. Germline CDR1 and CDR2: DFQATT and SNEGSKA (reference sequence). CDR3: CSARDSVGGLETQYS. The CDR3 region has the DNA TGCAGTGCTAGAGATAGTGTGGGAGGCTTGGAGACCCAGTACTCC.

A remark on this clonotype: This likely comes from a read error, as the CDR3 has no conserved phenylalanine or tryptophan at its end. This chain connects TRBV29-1 to TRBJ2-1; D not resolved. There are 12 residues in the CDR3. V lost 5 bases, J lost 0 bases, and 5 bases lay in between. Germline assignment: CDR1 SQVTM and CDR2 ANQGSEA. The chain's CDR3 is CSVLGSYNEQFV. Here the CDR3 DNA reads TGCAGCGTTCTAGGCTCCTACAATGAGCAGTTCGTC.

As to this clonotype: The junction departs from the called germline gene at one end, perhaps through a read error. The chain links TRBV24-1 to TRBJ2-7, with a tentative D call TRBD1 (5 bases). The germline gives CDR1 KGHDR, CDR2 SFDVKD. There are 14 residues in the CDR3. CDR3 DNA sequence: TGTGTCACCAGTGATTCCCGACAGTTATACGAGCAGTACTTC. Its protein is CVTSDSRQLYEQYF.

On this clonotype: This CDR3 fails to terminate in the conserved phenylalanine or tryptophan, so it likely reflects a read error. This rearrangement joins TRBV20-1 to TRBJ1-1, with D perhaps matching TRBD1 (5 bases). The CDR3 extends over 13 amino acids. With 5 bases removed from V and 0 bases from J, the gap between germline ends came to 10 bases. The germline gives CDR1 DFQATT, CDR2 SNEGSKA (reference sequence). DNA of the CDR3: TGCAGTGCTCGACAGCTGTTGAACACTGAAGCTTTCTTA. It is translated as CSARQLLNTEAFL.

The rearrangement joins TRBV6-1 to TRBJ2-1; 7 nucleotides line up with TRBD2. The V segment lost 5 bases and the J segment 0 bases; nucleotides outside the gene matches: 7. The CDR3 is 16 residues long. Germline lookup yields CDR1 MNHNS and CDR2 SASEGT. The DNA of the CDR3 is TGTGCCAGCAGTCATGTGTGGGGGGGCTCCTACAATGAGCAGTTCTTC. It codes for CASSHVWGGSYNEQFF.

This clonotype was seen many times. The V call is TRBV20-1, the J call TRBJ2-7, with 9 bases lining up with TRBD2. Per the germline V gene, CDR1 is DFQATT and CDR2 is SNEGSKA (reference sequence). The V segment lost 3 bases and the J segment 2 bases; nucleotides outside the gene matches: 8. This CDR3 has 15 residues. Here the CDR3 reads CSARPSSGKPYEQYF. CDR3 DNA sequence: TGCAGTGCTAGGCCATCTAGCGGGAAGCCCTACGAGCAGTACTTC.

Note on this clonotype: A read error may produce the germline difference seen at one junction end. The CDR3 DNA sequence: TGTGCCAGCAGCTATCAGCGGGAGGGTACCGGGGAGCTGTCTTTC. This encodes CASSYQREGTGELSF. This rearrangement joins TRBV11-1 to TRBJ2-2; 10 bases agree with TRBD2. The CDR3 has 15 residues. Germline V CDR1 and CDR2: SGHAT, FQDESV (reference sequence). The whole variable domain, remainder taken from reference TRBV11-1 and TRBJ2-2, is EAEVAQSPRYKITEKSQAVAFWCDPISGHATLYWYRQILGQGPELLVQFQDESVVDDSQLPKDRFSAERLKGVDSTLKIQPAELGDSAMYLCASSYQREGTGELSFGEGSRLTVL.

About this clonotype itself: One end of the junction does not line up with germline, which may come from a read error. This chain connects TRBV20-1 to TRBJ2-4, with D perhaps TRBD2 (5 bases). CDR1 is DFQATT and CDR2 is SNEGSKA in the germline V gene (reference sequence). The CDR3 totals 13 residues. CDR3 residues: CSARVLSGHIQYF. CDR3 in DNA: TGCAGTGCTAGAGTCCTAAGCGGCCACATTCAGTATTTC.

Points on this clonotype: The missing conserved phenylalanine or tryptophan at the end of this CDR3 makes a read error likely. The rearrangement joins TRBV6-1 to TRBJ1-2; D is undetermined. Per the germline V gene, CDR1 is MNHNS and CDR2 is SASEGT. The CDR3 runs to 15 residues. The CDR3 bases are TGTGCCAGCAATGAAAGATTGGCGGCGTTTTATGGCTACACCTTA. Its translation is CASNERLAAFYGYTL.

This clonotype occurred a few times. The rearrangement uses TRBV6-1 and TRBJ2-7, with D unresolved. CDR1 and CDR2 (germline): MNHNS, SASEGT. The V gene lost 3 bases and the J gene lost 3 bases, with 15 bases spanning the gap. The CDR3 is 15 residues long. The CDR3 DNA reads as TGTGCCAGCAGTGAGGAGTTAGTCCCTCACTACGAGCAGTACTTC. Its protein is CASSEELVPHYEQYF.

The chain couples TRBV11-3 to TRBJ2-1; TRBD2 might be the D (5 bases). Germline V gene data show CDR1 as SGHNT and CDR2 as YENEEA. V was clipped by 1 base and J by 6 bases, with 10 bases between them. The CDR3 loop spans 14 amino acids. The CDR3 here is CASSLGGACNEQFF. CDR3 in DNA: TGTGCCAGCAGCTTAGGGGGAGCCTGCAATGAGCAGTTCTTC.

V gene TRBV6-5 combines with J gene TRBJ2-3, with a tentative D call TRBD1 (6 bases). The CDR3 extends over 12 amino acids. From germline, CDR1 is MNHEY and CDR2 SVGAGI. V gave up 8 bases and J gave up 13 bases, with 19 bases separating them. The CDR3 reads CASGGLTDAEYF. The DNA for the CDR3 is TGTGCCAGCGGGGGCCTCACAGATGCGGAGTATTTT.

This rearrangement joins TRBV20-1 to TRBJ2-3; 7 bases align to TRBD1. The J call is uncertain, as TRBJ1-5 better fits the DNA end. Germline V gives CDR1 DFQATT, CDR2 SNEGSKA (reference sequence). The CDR3 sequence is 15 residues long. This CDR3 is CSARDLGGHADTQHF. As DNA, the CDR3 is TGCAGTGCTAGAGATTTAGGGGGCCATGCAGATACGCAGCATTTT.

For the CDR3, the DNA is TGCAGTGTCGGGACTGGCGGGGCCAACAATGAGCAGTTCTTC. Translating gives CSVGTGGANNEQFF. The chain has TRBV20-1 and TRBJ2-1; TRBD2 might be the D (6 bases). V was clipped by 7 bases and J by 5 bases, with 18 bases between them. The CDR3 is 14 amino acids. Germline-derived CDR1 and CDR2 are DFQATT and SNEGSKA (reference sequence).

The chain uses TRBV2 and TRBJ2-7; possible D gene TRBD2, 5 bases. This CDR3 has 13 amino acids. The V end was cut by 3 bases, the J end by 3 bases, with 9 bases between. Germline lookup yields CDR1 SNHLY and CDR2 FYNNEI. CDR3 sequence reads: CASSDGLNYEQYF. The CDR3 bases are TGTGCCAGCAGTGATGGACTCAACTACGAGCAGTACTTC.

Concerning this clonotype itself: Just one base apart from a much larger clone, this may be a read error. V is TRBV5-1 and J is TRBJ2-5, with D unclear. The V gene's germline CDR1 is SGHRS and CDR2 YFSETQ. V lost 4 bases and J 3 bases, leaving 19 bases between the germline ends. This CDR3 is 16 amino acids long. The CDR3 coding sequence is TGCGCCAGCAGCCAAAACCCCTTAGGGCAGGAAGAGACCCAGTACTTC. Amino acid sequence: CASSQNPLGQEETQYF.

For this clonotype: At one of its ends the junction is not consistent with the germline gene, which may arise from a read error. The rearrangement joins TRBV11-3 to TRBJ2-7; TRBD1 might be the D (6 bases). Germline CDR1 SGHNT, CDR2 YENEEA. This CDR3 spans 16 amino acids. This chain's CDR3 is CASSLDQDSSFYEQYF. The CDR3 coding sequence is TGTGCCAGCAGTTTAGATCAGGACAGCTCCTTCTACGAGCAGTATTTC.